Given below is one T cell receptor beta chain in context. Its antigen is still unknown. Base quality data are lacking; no much larger clone is found one base away. TCRbeta CDR3 regions were amplified from genomic DNA by means of the immunoSEQ Assay, a bias-controlled multiplex PCR. The authors' pipeline ran thus. Nucleated cell counts per sample were estimated from amplification of reference gene primers within the assay. Sequence reads were collapsed and filtered to measure the absolute abundance of every unique TCRbeta CDR3 rearrangement. For each sample, productive Simpson clonality was calculated as the square root of Simpson's diversity index across productive rearrangements. TCRdb limited this immuneACCESS table to in-frame rearrangements with V and J called. A share of clones is missing; checked studies link under half to unresolved V genes, and the rest is unexplained. V, J and clone size are taken as reported in that table, and D and trimming were inferred from the DNA itself. Recorded for this sample are some 250,000 clones; 86% of them occurred a single time. Approximately 2% of the sample is taken by the ten largest.

These data originate in a study of blood T cell repertoires in COVID-19 (dated by TCRdb to the early 2020s). About the full investigation: Samples covering the acute and convalescent phases of COVID-19 were provided by collaborators in the United States, Italy and Spain. The prospective study material was composed of cDNA or gDNA derived from T cells, B-cell-depleted T cells, or PBMCs. Subjects who had been exposed to COVID-19, were actively infected with it, or had recovered from it provided the deeply sampled blood TCRbeta repertoires that made up the dataset. The repertoires were made available in a free public database intended to serve as a resource for research on the immune response to SARS-CoV-2. Samples were obtained from the ongoing ImmuneRACE study (first 160 participants) and from about 1,300 subjects provided by 6 global collaborators. Nearly every sample came with metadata listing a de-identified subject ID, COVID-19 status, age in years and sex. Where HLA class I and class II types were available, the types were taken from metadata supplied by the sample provider, not from assay-based typing.

Each collaborating institution followed its own protocols to collect whole blood in K2EDTA tubes. Collaborator samples were shipped for TCRbeta analysis as frozen whole blood, isolated PBMCs, or DNA extracted from either sample type. The CDR1 and CDR2 encoded by the germline V gene are SGHTA and FQGNSA. The CDR3 has 13 amino acids, counting the end cysteine and phenylalanine. CDR3 DNA is the only sequence kept; it has 39 bases, read in frame from the first base. V sheds 8 bases and J sheds 3 bases, leaving 11 bases between their ends. Findings and caveats that apply to the study as a whole: How much clinical and demographic metadata was included differed by source and by participant, and the metadata was provided uncurated.

This TCR came from a man aged 25 to 40 with active or convalescent COVID-19. The chain employs TRBV7-2 and TRBJ1-5; the D gene is unclear. Material for sequencing was peripheral blood. The sequence in DNA is TGTGCCAGCCTCAAATCACTCAATCAGCCCCAGCATTTT. This sequence encodes CASLKSLNQPQHF.